Below are 8 T cell receptor beta chains sequenced from a single sample in a study of OX40 agonist ivuxolimab in advanced cancers. Profiling relied on immunoSEQ multiplex PCR, and the TCRdb table lists in-frame clones only, not all of them. The sample yields about 99,000 clones, approximately 95% seen once. The material was CD4+ or CD8+ T cells sorted from blood, obtained in a trial of the OX40 agonist ivuxolimab. These receptors were collected from an adult with an advanced solid tumor such as melanoma, head and neck, liver or kidney cancer.

V is TRBV13 and J is TRBJ1-3; D unclear. The CDR3 loop spans 14 amino acids. Trimming stripped 4 bases from V and 0 bases from J, with 7 bases between. The germline V gene encodes CDR1 PRHDT and CDR2 FYEKMQ (reference sequence). The CDR3 loop is CASSSTNSGNTIYF. The CDR3 coding sequence is TGTGCCAGCAGCTCCACTAACTCTGGAAACACCATATATTTT.

The genes are TRBV2 and TRBJ2-1; a possible D gene is TRBD2 (6 bases). The V gene lost 7 bases and the J gene lost 0 bases, with 13 bases spanning the gap. Germline V gives CDR1 SNHLY, CDR2 FYNNEI. This CDR3 spans 15 amino acids. The CDR3, as DNA: TGTGCCAGCACTGGAATAGCGGACTCCTACAATGAGCAGTTCTTC. This encodes CASTGIADSYNEQFF.

The V call is TRBV27, the J call TRBJ2-7, with no clear D. The CDR3 has 13 residues. Per germline, CDR1 MNHEY and CDR2 SMNVEV (reference sequence). V lost 5 bases to trimming and J lost 4 bases, with 12 bases between them. CDR3 sequence reads: CASSPYGSYEQYF. The CDR3 DNA reads TGTGCCAGCAGTCCCTACGGATCTTACGAGCAGTACTTC.

The chain employs TRBV20-1 and TRBJ2-1; D perhaps matches TRBD1 (6 bases). This CDR3 has 11 amino acids. Germline-derived CDR1 and CDR2 are DFQATT and SNEGSKA (reference sequence). V was shortened by 6 bases and J by 9 bases, with 12 bases between the two germline ends. CDR3 in DNA: TGCAGTGCAGCCCAGGACAGTGAGCAGTTCTTC. It specifies CSAAQDSEQFF.

This clone was seen only once. V gene TRBV29-1 combines with J gene TRBJ2-7, with a possible D match to TRBD1 (6 bases). In germline, CDR1 is SQVTM, CDR2 ANQGSEA. CDR3 length: 14 residues. The ends were cut back, 1 base at V and 2 bases at J, with 12 bases in the middle. The CDR3 reads CSVEGTGRPYEQYF. The DNA of the CDR3 is TGCAGCGTTGAAGGTACAGGGCGCCCCTACGAGCAGTACTTC.

The chain couples TRBV10-2 to TRBJ2-3; no clear D. Germline V CDR1 and CDR2: WSHSY, SAAADI. The CDR3 length is 12 residues. V dropped 1 base and J dropped 6 bases, with 5 bases sitting between them. The CDR3 coding sequence is TGCGCCAGCAGTGAGTATTTGGATACGCAGTATTTT. Its translation: CASSEYLDTQYF.

V gene TRBV6-1 combines with J gene TRBJ2-7, with a possible D match to TRBD2 (6 bases). The CDR3 runs to 14 residues. Trimming pared 2 bases from V and 3 bases from J, leaving 11 bases between. Germline assignment: CDR1 MNHNS and CDR2 SASEGT. The CDR3 sequence: CASSESPGLYEQYF. DNA for the CDR3: TGTGCCAGCAGTGAAAGCCCGGGACTCTACGAGCAGTACTTC.

The J gene is TRBJ2-1, the V gene TRBV7-9; D remains ambiguous. V was clipped by 3 bases and J by 5 bases, with 5 bases between them. CDR1 is SEHNR and CDR2 is FQNEAQ in the germline V gene (reference sequence). This CDR3 has 12 amino acids. CDR3 sequence reads: CASSFGDNEQFF. In nucleotides, the CDR3 is TGTGCCAGCAGCTTCGGAGACAATGAGCAGTTCTTC. Together with reference TRBV7-9 and TRBJ2-1, the CDR3 gives the full variable domain: DTGVSQNPRHKITKRGQNVTFRCDPISEHNRLYWYRQTLGQGPEFLTYFQNEAQLEKSRLLSDRFSAERPKGSFSTLEIQRTEQGDSAMYLCASSFGDNEQFFGPGTRLTVL.